The sequence of this T cell receptor (beta chain) was determined in a study of CD8 T cells in ankylosing spondylitis. Germline assignment: CDR1 MNHEY and CDR2 SMNVEV (reference sequence). Trimming removed 5 bases from V and 9 bases from J; junction bases left unmatched: 18. CDR3 length equals 17 residues. TCRdb independently ran MiXCR on the 5' RACE reads; one entry per CDR3 protein. The sample has approximately 150,000 distinct CDR3 sequences; 17% are singletons. Whole-study findings and limits: Seven to nine highly homologous variants made up a TCR beta motif, and this motif appeared characteristic of ankylosing spondylitis blood.

In regard to this clonotype: The antigen is not known.

Sequenced: blood, either unsorted or a sorted T cell fraction (not recorded which). The receptor comes from a male donor with ankylosing spondylitis. The gene calls are TRBV27 and TRBJ2-1; the match to TRBD2 covers 8 bases. CDR3 sequence reads: CASSPTGSLAGLGEQFF. The CDR3 DNA reads as TGTGCCAGCAGTCCGACCGGGAGTCTAGCGGGCCTGGGTGAGCAGTTCTTC.